Following are 14 T cell receptor beta chains from one sample sequenced in a study of human T cells and chemical hapten exposure. Sample time point: pre-sensitization, week 0. The sample's treatment: therapeutic diphenylcyclopropenone sensitization with weekly scalp DPC. TCRdb redid the calling of the RACE reads with MiXCR, one entry per CDR3 protein. In the table there are approximately 79,000 distinct CDR3 sequences, about 8% of which are singletons. The input for sequencing was whole blood, taken in connection with sensitization to the hapten diphenylcyclopropenone (DPC). Every receptor here comes from a man aged 40-49 years with alopecia areata. Some clones in this sample may be carry-over from other donors' samples.

This clonotype has a count of ten or more. The J gene is TRBJ2-1, the V gene TRBV4-3; 8 positions agree with TRBD2. The CDR3 covers 19 residues. Germline V gene sequence: CDR1 LGHNA, CDR2 YSLEER. J gave up 8 bases and V 0 bases, and 18 bases lay outside the gene matches. The CDR3 here is CASSQEGPRGSGSFYEQFF. The DNA for the CDR3 is TGCGCCAGCAGCCAAGAAGGCCCCCGGGGCAGCGGGAGTTTCTATGAGCAGTTCTTC.

The chain recombines TRBV19 with TRBJ2-1, with a tentative D call TRBD2 (6 bases). The germline V gene encodes CDR1 LNHDA and CDR2 SQIVND (reference sequence). The V end was cut by 5 bases, the J end by 3 bases, with 17 bases between. The CDR3 totals 16 residues. The DNA for the CDR3 is TGTGCCAGTAGTCGCATCCCGGGGGACGTCTACAATGAGCAGTTCTTC. Amino acids: CASSRIPGDVYNEQFF. The full variable domain, in which reference TRBV19 and TRBJ2-1 provide the parts outside the CDR3, is DGGITQSPKYLFRKEGQNVTLSCEQNLNHDAMYWYRQDPGQGLRLIYYSQIVNDFQKGDIAEGYSVSREKKESFPLTVTSAQKNPTAFYLCASSRIPGDVYNEQFFGPGTRLTVL.

This clonotype was picked up many times. The V and J genes are TRBV24-1 and TRBJ2-2; 11 nucleotides match TRBD1. This CDR3 spans 15 amino acids. Unmatched junction bases numbered 2, after V lost 6 bases and J lost 3 bases. Germline CDR1 and CDR2: KGHDR and SFDVKD. The CDR3 spells CATSPDRGHTGELFF. Written as DNA, the CDR3 is TGTGCCACCAGTCCGGACAGGGGGCACACCGGGGAGCTGTTTTTT.

V gene TRBV20-1 combines with J gene TRBJ2-2; D unresolved. The CDR3 covers 14 residues. The germline CDR1 and CDR2 sequences are DFQATT and SNEGSKA (reference sequence). V gave up 3 bases and J gave up 1 base, with 9 bases separating them. The CDR3 loop reads CSASRLRNTGELFF. Here the CDR3 DNA reads TGCAGTGCTAGCCGACTCCGGAACACCGGGGAGCTGTTTTTT.

This clonotype was found a few times. V is TRBV30 and J is TRBJ2-3, with D hard to call. This CDR3 region has 12 residues. Per germline, CDR1 GTSNPN and CDR2 SVGIG (reference sequence). Trimming removed 4 bases at V and 5 bases at J, with 10 bases between. CDR3 sequence: CAWTGERDTQYF. CDR3 bases: TGTGCCTGGACAGGAGAAAGAGATACGCAGTATTTT.

This clonotype has more than one count but fewer than ten. V is TRBV4-3 and J is TRBJ1-1; D not resolved. CDR1 LGHNA and CDR2 YSLEER come from the germline V gene. V lost 3 bases, J lost 1 base, and 12 bases lay in between. The CDR3 sequence is 15 residues long. CDR3 protein: CASSQFRRQNTEAFF. For the CDR3, the DNA is TGCGCCAGCAGCCAGTTCAGACGGCAGAACACTGAAGCTTTCTTT.

This clonotype has a handful of counts. The V call is TRBV7-2, the J call TRBJ2-5; TRBD1 is a possible D gene (6 bases). The CDR3 has 16 amino acids. Germline V lookup: CDR1 SGHTA, CDR2 FQGNSA. Trimming left V 5 bases short and J 5 bases short, with 21 bases between. The CDR3 DNA reads TGTGCCAGCAGCCCACAGTACAGGGACCCCCCTGAGACCCAGTACTTC. It specifies CASSPQYRDPPETQYF. The whole variable domain, filled in from reference TRBV7-2 and TRBJ2-5, reads GAGVSQSPSNKVTEKGKDVELRCDPISGHTALYWYRQSLGQGLEFLIYFQGNSAPDKSGLPSDRFSAERTGGSVSTLTIQRTQQEDSAVYLCASSPQYRDPPETQYFGPGTRLLVL.

This clonotype was seen repeatedly, ten times or more. The chain has TRBV20-1 and TRBJ1-4; D uncertain. The germline V and J ends were trimmed by 1 base and 4 bases, with 7 bases remaining between them. There are 13 residues in the CDR3. The germline gives CDR1 DFQATT, CDR2 SNEGSKA (reference sequence). As DNA, the CDR3 is TGCAGTGCTAGAGGCAGATTTAATGAAAAACTGTTTTTT. Protein: CSARGRFNEKLFF.

This clonotype was recorded many times. The chain recombines TRBV7-9 with TRBJ2-1, with D maybe TRBD1 (6 bases). Germline-derived CDR1 and CDR2 are SEHNR and FQNEAQ (reference sequence). This CDR3 spans 14 amino acids. Trimming left V 7 bases short and J 8 bases short, with 18 bases between. The CDR3 DNA is TGTGCCAGCACCCCGGGTAGCAGGGGAGATGAGCAGTTCTTC. This sequence encodes CASTPGSRGDEQFF. The full variable domain, rest sourced from reference TRBV7-9 and TRBJ2-1, is DTGVSQNPRHKITKRGQNVTFRCDPISEHNRLYWYRQTLGQGPEFLTYFQNEAQLEKSRLLSDRFSAERPKGSFSTLEIQRTEQGDSAMYLCASTPGSRGDEQFFGPGTRLTVL.

This clonotype was seen many times. V usage is TRBV3-1 and J usage is TRBJ2-3; 9 nucleotides line up with TRBD2. The CDR3 is 17 amino acids. Losses at the gene ends were 4 bases for V and 1 base for J; bases not matched to a gene: 9. CDR1 LGHDT and CDR2 YNNKEL come from the germline V gene (reference sequence). The CDR3 DNA reads as TGTGCCAGCAGCCCCCTGACTAGCGGTTCTCGCACAGATACGCAGTATTTT. Its translation is CASSPLTSGSRTDTQYF.

V usage is TRBV28 and J usage is TRBJ1-1, with D unclear. Trimming took 4 bases from V and 11 from J, leaving 11 bases between them. The length of the CDR3 is 11 residues. CDR1 and CDR2 (germline): MDHEN, SYDVKM. The CDR3 is CASSSSLRAFF. CDR3 nucleotide sequence: TGTGCCAGCAGTTCCTCGTTACGGGCTTTCTTT.

The CDR3 region has the DNA TGTGCCAGCAGCCCTCCGGGGAGTCCCCAAGAGACCCAGTACTTC. It yields the protein CASSPPGSPQETQYF. The chain has TRBV7-2 and TRBJ2-5; D perhaps matches TRBD2 (5 bases). Germline V gene lookup returns CDR1 SGHTA and CDR2 FQGNSA. The CDR3 sequence is 15 residues long. V lost 5 bases to trimming and J lost 1 base, with 14 bases between them.

This clonotype turned up a few times. V gene TRBV7-9 combines with J gene TRBJ2-3; D not resolved. CDR3 size: 15 residues. Germline CDR1 is SEHNR and CDR2 is FQNEAQ (reference sequence). Trimming pared 0 bases from V and 1 base from J, leaving 8 bases between. CDR3 in DNA: TGTGCCAGCAGCTTAGCGATTCCCGGCACAGATACGCAGTATTTT. Translating gives CASSLAIPGTDTQYF.

This clonotype was detected many times. CDR3 in amino acids: CASSYPLANEQFF. The CDR3 region has the DNA TGTGCCAGCAGTTACCCCCTAGCGAATGAGCAGTTCTTC. The chain is built from TRBV6-2 or TRBV6-3 and TRBJ2-1, with D tentatively TRBD2 (6 bases). CDR1 is MNHEY and CDR2 is SVGEGT in the germline V gene. The CDR3 spans 13 residues. Trimming took off 2 bases at V and 7 bases at J, with 9 bases between the two ends.